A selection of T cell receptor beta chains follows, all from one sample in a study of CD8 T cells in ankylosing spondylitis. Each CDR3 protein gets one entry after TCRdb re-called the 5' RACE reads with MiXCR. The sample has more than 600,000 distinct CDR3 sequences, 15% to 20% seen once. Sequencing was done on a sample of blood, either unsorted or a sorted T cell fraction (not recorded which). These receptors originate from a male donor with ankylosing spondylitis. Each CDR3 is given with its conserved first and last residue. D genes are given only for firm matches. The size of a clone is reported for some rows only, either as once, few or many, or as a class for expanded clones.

CASSFNRGAYEQYF TGTGCCAGCAGTTTTAACAGGGGGGCCTACGAGCAGTACTTC TRBJ2-7 many TRBD1 TRBV12-3/TRBV12-4
CASSQDPGFSYNEQFF TGTGCCAGCAGCCAAGATCCAGGCTTCTCCTACAATGAGCAGTTCTTC TRBJ2-1 . . TRBV4-2
CASATSWYEQFF TGTGCCAGCGCTACTTCTTGGTACGAGCAGTTCTTC TRBJ2-1 . . TRBV12-3/TRBV12-4
CASLGGHRSYEQYF TGTGCCAGCCTAGGTGGACATCGCTCCTACGAGCAGTACTTC TRBJ2-7 . . TRBV28
CASSSSGTEAFF TGTGCCAGCAGTAGCTCTGGCACTGAAGCTTTCTTT TRBJ1-1 many . TRBV5-1
CSVVGNSYEQYF TGCAGCGTTGTGGGGAACTCCTACGAGCAGTACTTC TRBJ2-7 . . TRBV29-1
CASSFGQGYQPQHF TGTGCCAGCAGCTTTGGACAGGGTTATCAGCCCCAGCATTTT TRBJ1-5 many TRBD1 TRBV7-2
CASSQAYAGEGSDTQYF TGCGCCAGCAGCCAAGCGTACGCAGGGGAGGGGTCAGATACGCAGTATTTT TRBJ2-3 few . TRBV4-1
CASTVAGQFKNIQYF TGTGCCAGCACTGTGGCTGGGCAGTTCAAAAACATTCAGTACTTC TRBJ2-4 . . TRBV27
CASSQDRSTPSYEQYF TGTGCCAGCAGCCAAGATCGCAGCACGCCTTCCTACGAGCAGTACTTC TRBJ2-7 few . TRBV4-2
CASSLEGWRMSSYNEQFF TGTGCCAGCAGCTTGGAAGGGTGGCGGATGAGCTCCTACAATGAGCAGTTCTTC TRBJ2-1 many . TRBV5-6
CCANNSKGFGVNTEAFF TGCTGTGCTAACAACTCGAAGGGCTTCGGGGTGAACACTGAAGCTTTCTTT TRBJ1-1 . . TRBV20-1
CASSEGTRNSDTQYF TGCGCCAGCAGTGAGGGGACTCGAAATTCAGATACGCAGTATTTT TRBJ2-3 few . TRBV10-1
CASSELSSGFGKETQYF TGTGCCAGCAGTGAATTGAGTTCGGGCTTCGGGAAAGAGACCCAGTACTTC TRBJ2-5 . . TRBV25-1
CASSLGQFNQPQHF TGTGCCAGCAGCTTAGGGCAGTTCAATCAGCCCCAGCATTTT TRBJ1-5 many . TRBV7-8
CASSLWGGETQYF TGTGCCAGCAGTTTATGGGGCGGGGAGACCCAGTACTTC TRBJ2-5 many . TRBV12-3/TRBV12-4